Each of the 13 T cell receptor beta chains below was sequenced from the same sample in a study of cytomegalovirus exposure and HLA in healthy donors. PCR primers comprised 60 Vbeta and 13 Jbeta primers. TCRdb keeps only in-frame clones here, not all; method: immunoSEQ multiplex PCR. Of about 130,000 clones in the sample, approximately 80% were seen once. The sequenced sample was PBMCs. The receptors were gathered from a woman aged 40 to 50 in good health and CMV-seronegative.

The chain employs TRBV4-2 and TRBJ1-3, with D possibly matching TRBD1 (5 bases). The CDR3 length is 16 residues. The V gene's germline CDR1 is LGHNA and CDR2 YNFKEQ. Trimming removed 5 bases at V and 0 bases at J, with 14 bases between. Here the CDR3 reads CASSSETAFSGNTIYF. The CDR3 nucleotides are TGTGCCAGCAGCTCGGAGACAGCTTTCTCTGGAAACACCATATATTTT.

The CDR3 nucleotides are TGTGCCAGCAGTGATGGTGGCCGGGCCTACGAGCAGTACTTC. Translated, it gives CASSDGGRAYEQYF. The chain is built from TRBV6-1 and TRBJ2-7; D gene unclear. V was cut by 3 bases and J by 2 bases, with 11 bases left in between. The V gene's germline CDR1 is MNHNS and CDR2 SASEGT. The CDR3 has 14 residues.

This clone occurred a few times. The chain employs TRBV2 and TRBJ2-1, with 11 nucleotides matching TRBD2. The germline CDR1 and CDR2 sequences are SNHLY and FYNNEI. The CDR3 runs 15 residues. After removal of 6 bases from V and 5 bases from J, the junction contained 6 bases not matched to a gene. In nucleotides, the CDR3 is TGTGCCAGCAGCGGTACTAGCGGGGGAAACAATGAGCAGTTCTTC. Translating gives CASSGTSGGNNEQFF.

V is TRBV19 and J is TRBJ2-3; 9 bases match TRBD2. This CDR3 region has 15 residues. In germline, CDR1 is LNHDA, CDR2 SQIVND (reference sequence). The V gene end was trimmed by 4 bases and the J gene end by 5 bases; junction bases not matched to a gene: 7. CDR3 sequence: CASSNSGGPGDTQYF. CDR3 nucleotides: TGTGCCAGTAGTAATAGCGGGGGCCCGGGAGATACGCAGTATTTT.

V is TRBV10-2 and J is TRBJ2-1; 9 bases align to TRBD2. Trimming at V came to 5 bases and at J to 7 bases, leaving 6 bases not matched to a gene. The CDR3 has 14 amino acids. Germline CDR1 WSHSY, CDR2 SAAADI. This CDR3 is CASSLRGRGNEQFF. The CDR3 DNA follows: TGCGCCAGCAGTTTACGCGGGAGGGGGAATGAGCAGTTCTTC.

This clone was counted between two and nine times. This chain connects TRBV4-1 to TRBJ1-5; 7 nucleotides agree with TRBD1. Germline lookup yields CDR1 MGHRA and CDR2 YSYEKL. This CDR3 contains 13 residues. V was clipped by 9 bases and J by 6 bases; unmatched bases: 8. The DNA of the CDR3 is TGCGCCAGTTCTCAGGGGGATCTTCAGCCCCAGCATTTT. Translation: CASSQGDLQPQHF.

The CDR3 here is CASSLEGQGYGYTF. The CDR3 coding sequence is TGTGCCAGCAGCTTGGAGGGACAGGGCTATGGCTACACCTTC. The chain has TRBV2 and TRBJ1-2, with 9 bases matching TRBD1. The junction had 6 bases not matched to a gene; V was cut back by 6 bases and J by 4 bases. The germline CDR1 and CDR2 sequences are SNHLY and FYNNEI. This CDR3 is built from 14 residues.

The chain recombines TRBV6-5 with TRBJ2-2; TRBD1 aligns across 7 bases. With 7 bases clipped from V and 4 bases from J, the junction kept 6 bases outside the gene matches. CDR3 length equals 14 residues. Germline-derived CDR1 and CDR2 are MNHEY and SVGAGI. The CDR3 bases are TGTGCCAGCACCCCGGCAGGGGGCACCGGGGAGCTGTTTTTT. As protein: CASTPAGGTGELFF.

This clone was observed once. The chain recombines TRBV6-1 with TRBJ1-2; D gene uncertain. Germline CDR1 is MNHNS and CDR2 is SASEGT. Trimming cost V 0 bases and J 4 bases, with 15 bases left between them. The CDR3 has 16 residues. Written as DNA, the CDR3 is TGTGCCAGCAGTGAAGCGCTGATGCAGGCTGGCTATGGCTACACCTTC. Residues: CASSEALMQAGYGYTF.

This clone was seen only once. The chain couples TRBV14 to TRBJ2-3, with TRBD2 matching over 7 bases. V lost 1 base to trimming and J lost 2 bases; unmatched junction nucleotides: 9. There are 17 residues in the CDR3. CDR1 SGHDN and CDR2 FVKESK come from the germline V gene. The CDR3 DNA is TGTGCCAGCAGCCAAGGGACTAGACTCCTTTACACAGATACGCAGTATTTT. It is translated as CASSQGTRLLYTDTQYF. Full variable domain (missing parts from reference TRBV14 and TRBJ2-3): EAGVTQFPSHSVIEKGQTVTLRCDPISGHDNLYWYRRVMGKEIKFLLHFVKESKQDESGMPNNRFLAERTGGTYSTLKVQPAELEDSGVYFCASSQGTRLLYTDTQYFGPGTRLTVL.

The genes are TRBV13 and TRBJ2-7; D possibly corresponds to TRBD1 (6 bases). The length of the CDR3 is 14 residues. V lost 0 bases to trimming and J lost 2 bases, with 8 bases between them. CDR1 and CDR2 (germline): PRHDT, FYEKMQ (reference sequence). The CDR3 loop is CASSLGDSTYEQYF. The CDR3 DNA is TGTGCCAGCAGCTTAGGGGACAGCACCTACGAGCAGTACTTC.

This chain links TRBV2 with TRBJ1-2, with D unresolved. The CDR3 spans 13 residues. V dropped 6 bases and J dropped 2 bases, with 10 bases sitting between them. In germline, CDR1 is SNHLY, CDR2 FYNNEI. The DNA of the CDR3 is TGTGCCAGCAGCGTCGACACGAACTATGGCTACACCTTC. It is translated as CASSVDTNYGYTF. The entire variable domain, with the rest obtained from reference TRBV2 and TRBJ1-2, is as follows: EPEVTQTPSHQVTQMGQEVILRCVPISNHLYFYWYRQILGQKVEFLVSFYNNEISEKSEIFDDQFSVERPDGSNFTLKIRSTKLEDSAMYFCASSVDTNYGYTFGSGTRLTVV.

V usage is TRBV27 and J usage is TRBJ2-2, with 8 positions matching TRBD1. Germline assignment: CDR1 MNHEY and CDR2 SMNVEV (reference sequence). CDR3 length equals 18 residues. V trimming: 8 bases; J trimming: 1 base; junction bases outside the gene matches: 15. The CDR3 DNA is TGTGCCAGCGGTTACTCGACAGGGGCCATATTGAACACCGGGGAGCTGTTTTTT. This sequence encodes CASGYSTGAILNTGELFF.